This T cell receptor beta chain was profiled in a study of blood T cell repertoires in COVID-19. Whole-study context: T cells, B-cell-depleted T cells, or PBMCs provided the cDNA or gDNA that served as material.

The CDR3 has 15 residues. All enrollees were roughly 18 to 89 years old and from 20 to 30 US areas. Assignments of participants to cohorts depended upon their own reported clinical history. Original analysis: Amplification with reference gene primers provided the estimates of nucleated cell counts. The protocol was immunoSEQ multiplex PCR, while the TCRdb copy is restricted to in-frame clones and leaves out a portion. D and trimming were read from the DNA, whereas the V and J calls and clone size are those reported in that table. This table holds 150,000 to 200,000 clones, more than 75% found once. The genes are TRBV21-1 and TRBJ2-5; TRBD1 was called by the table and not checked on the DNA. TRBV21-1 is termed a pseudogene. The sequenced sample consisted of PBMCs or T cells enriched from blood (not recorded which). This receptor was identified in a woman aged 45-65 years with acute COVID-19. The CDR3 DNA is TGTGCCAGCAGGGCCCTAGAAGGGGAACAAGAGACCCAGTACTTC. Translated, it gives CASRALEGEQETQYF.